This T cell receptor beta chain stems from a study of CD8 T cells in Susac syndrome. Study-level results: Regarding the TCR sequencing and HLA analysis, the study admitted that a relatively small number of individuals were involved.

A note on this clonotype: Its antigen is still unknown.

A quantity of about 0.5 to 1 ug RNA underwent reverse transcription using random hexamers. Across 54 Vbeta and 13 Jbeta, TCR beta CDR3 was amplified with immunoSEQ multiplex PCR. TCRdb reanalysed the immunoSEQ multiplex PCR reads using MiXCR and keeps one entry per CDR3 protein. Of 75,000 to 100,000 distinct CDR3 sequences detected, around 94% appear once; the ten largest clones hold about 0.28%. Germline V CDR1 and CDR2: SGDLS, YYNGEE. The CDR3 length is 13 residues. The trim removed 3 bases at V and 12 bases at J, leaving 3 bases unmatched. FACS enriched CD8+ TEMRA cells, while bulk CD8+ and CD4+ were negatively isolated.

The source is a human donor in good health. This chain joins TRBV9 and TRBJ2-3; 14 bases agree with TRBD2. Material for sequencing was CD8+ T cells from PBMCs. CDR3 DNA sequence: TGTGCCAGCAGCGAGACTAGCGGGGGGGCCCAGTATTTT. Its translation: CASSETSGGAQYF.